The rows below give T cell receptor beta chains drawn from one sample of a study of T-cell reconstitution after alpha-beta-depleted transplantation in children. TCRdb reanalysed the PCR reads using MiXCR and keeps one entry per CDR3 protein. This table holds over 85,000 distinct CDR3 sequences, roughly 6% found once. Sequenced here: PBMCs, mostly from graft donor cells, sampled 60 days after TCRalphabeta/CD19-depleted stem cell transplant. The receptors were gathered from a female patient aged 2-10 years who had a stem cell transplant for Fanconi anemia, so the T cells may come from the graft donor. Each CDR3 is given with its conserved first and last residue. Fields, in order: D gene, J gene, V gene, clone size, CDR3 DNA, CDR3 protein. D genes are given only for firm matches. Rows give clone size only sometimes, using once, few, many, or a class for an expanded clone.

>.|TRBJ2-3|TRBV11-2|many
TGTGCCAGCAGCTTAGTGGGGGACGGTTGGGGGGGCACAGATACGCAGTATTTT
CASSLVGDGWGGTDTQYF
>.|TRBJ2-1|TRBV3-1|many
TGTGCCAGCAGCCAAGAACTGGTACTAGGCAATGAGCAGTTCTTC
CASSQELVLGNEQFF
>TRBD2|TRBJ2-1|TRBV7-8|few
TGTGCCAGCAGCTTCGTACTAGCGGGGGGATACAATGAGCAGTTCTTC
CASSFVLAGGYNEQFF
>.|TRBJ2-5|TRBV7-2|many
TGTGCCAGCAGCTTAGGGGGAATGGAAGAGACCCAGTACTTC
CASSLGGMEETQYF
>.|TRBJ2-7|TRBV20-1|few
TGCAGTGCTAGATGGGTATCCTACGAGCAGTACTTC
CSARWVSYEQYF
>TRBD1|TRBJ2-1|TRBV7-9|many
TGTGCCAGCAGCTTATGGGACAGGACCTACAATGAGCAGTTCTTC
CASSLWDRTYNEQFF
>.|TRBJ1-1|TRBV10-3|many
TGTGCCATCAGTGAGTCCAGGGGAGCAGCTTTCTTT
CAISESRGAAFF
>.|TRBJ1-5|TRBV12-3/TRBV12-4|.
TGTGCCAGCAGTTTAGCAGGGGCGAATCAGCCCCAGCATTTT
CASSLAGANQPQHF
>TRBD2|TRBJ2-7|TRBV15|.
TGTGCCACCAGCAGAGGCTCCCCTCTAGCGGGACCCTACGAGCAGTACTTC
CATSRGSPLAGPYEQYF
>TRBD1|TRBJ1-5|TRBV20-1|.
TGCAGTGCTCAGGGGGCGAGCAATCAGCCCCAGCATTTT
CSAQGASNQPQHF
>TRBD2|TRBJ2-7|TRBV4-2|many
TGTGCCAGCAGCCAACCGGGACTAGCGGTCGAGCAGTACTTC
CASSQPGLAVEQYF
>TRBD2|TRBJ2-5|TRBV5-1|few
TGCGCCAGCAGCTTGTTGTCTAGCGGGGTGCTAGGGACCCAGTACTTC
CASSLLSSGVLGTQYF
>.|TRBJ2-1|TRBV30|.
TGTGCCTGGAGTGTGACTAGGTCATACAATGAGCAGTTCTTC
CAWSVTRSYNEQFF
>TRBD2|TRBJ2-3|TRBV18|many
TGTGCCAGCTCAACTAGCGGGGGGGCCGAAAATACGCAGTATTTT
CASSTSGGAENTQYF
>.|TRBJ2-3|TRBV29-1|many
TGCAGCGTTGGACTAGTCGCAGATACGCAGTATTTT
CSVGLVADTQYF
>.|TRBJ1-5|TRBV19|.
TGTGCCAGTAGTATGGGGTCCTCAACCCAGCATTTT
CASSMGSSTQHF
>.|TRBJ2-3|TRBV7-2|.
TGTGCCAGCAGCCCAGGACAAAGCACAGATACGCAGTATTTT
CASSPGQSTDTQYF
>.|TRBJ1-5|TRBV5-1|few
TGCGCCAGCAGCTTGTGGGAGCTCAATCAGCCCCAGCATTTT
CASSLWELNQPQHF
>.|TRBJ2-3|TRBV4-1|few
TGCGCCAGCAGCCAAGATCCACACCGTCCGACTTCCACAGATACGCAGTATTTT
CASSQDPHRPTSTDTQYF
>TRBD1|TRBJ2-5|TRBV5-1|few
TGCGCCAGCAGCCGGGACAGGGAGACCCAGTACTTC
CASSRDRETQYF
>.|TRBJ2-1|TRBV28|many
TGTGCCAGCAGTTTATGGCGGAGGGACGGGTACAATGAGCAGTTCTTC
CASSLWRRDGYNEQFF
>.|TRBJ2-4|TRBV27|many
TGTGCCAGCAGTTGGGGGGCAGTGGCCAAAAACATTCAGTACTTC
CASSWGAVAKNIQYF
>.|TRBJ2-2|TRBV28|many
TGTGCCAGCAGTTTCTACCGGGCCCCGAACACCGGGGAGCTGTTTTTT
CASSFYRAPNTGELFF
>TRBD2|TRBJ2-1|TRBV7-8|many
TGTGCCAGCAGCCCTGGACTAGCGGGAGGCGGGAATGAGCAGTTCTTC
CASSPGLAGGGNEQFF
>TRBD2|TRBJ2-1|TRBV4-2|few
TGTGCCAGCAGCCAAGTCCTAACGGGGGGGCCTTTGGGTGAGCAGTTCTTC
CASSQVLTGGPLGEQFF
>TRBD1|TRBJ1-2|TRBV27|.
TGTGCCAGCAGTTACTTAGGACAGGGGTCGGTCTATGGCTACACCTTC
CASSYLGQGSVYGYTF
>TRBD2|TRBJ2-5|TRBV3-1|many
TGTGCCAGCAGCCAAGACGGGACTAGCGGAGAGACCCAGTACTTC
CASSQDGTSGETQYF
>.|TRBJ2-7|TRBV28|few
TGTGCCAGCAGTTTAAGGCGGGGACAGAACGAGCAGTACTTC
CASSLRRGQNEQYF
>.|TRBJ2-2|TRBV5-1|many
TGCGCCAGCAGCTTGTTCCGGACCGGGAACACCGGGGAGCTGTTTTTT
CASSLFRTGNTGELFF
>.|TRBJ1-1|TRBV6-5|many
TGTGCCAGCAGCCCCGTCACTGAAGCTTTCTTT
CASSPVTEAFF
>.|TRBJ2-3|TRBV6-1|.
TGTGCCAGCAGTGTTGCGCGGGGACCCACAGATACGCAGTATTTT
CASSVARGPTDTQYF
>.|TRBJ1-1|TRBV18|.
TGTGCCAGCTCACCTCTCCTTGGCGGGGGGAACACTGAAGCTTTCTTT
CASSPLLGGGNTEAFF
>.|TRBJ2-1|TRBV5-1|many
TGCGCCAGCAGCCCGGGACGTTTAGCGGTAAGCTCCTACAATGAGCAGTTCTTC
CASSPGRLAVSSYNEQFF
>.|TRBJ2-7|TRBV21-1|many
TGTGCCAGCAGCAAAGTACCAGGAGGGCCAGAGAGGGGTGTCTGGTTGGAGCGATACGAGCAGTACTTC
CASSKVPGGPERGVWLERYEQYF
>.|TRBJ1-6|TRBV12-3/TRBV12-4|.
TGTGCCAGCACCGAAGCACAGGCGAATCTCCCCCTCCACTTT
CASTEAQANLPLHF
>.|TRBJ2-7|TRBV20-1|many
TGCAGTGCTAGAGGACAATACGAGCAGTACTTC
CSARGQYEQYF
>.|TRBJ2-1|TRBV7-9|many
TGTGCCAGCAGCTTAACTGAAAGCTCCTACAATGAGCAGTTCTTC
CASSLTESSYNEQFF
>TRBD2|TRBJ2-5|TRBV24-1|.
TGTGCCACCAGTGATCAGCGACCGGGACTAGCGGGAGGTTGGGAGACCCAGTACTTC
CATSDQRPGLAGGWETQYF
>.|TRBJ2-2|TRBV4-2|many
TGTGCCAGCAGCCAAGTAACCGGGGAGCTGTTTTTT
CASSQVTGELFF
>.|TRBJ2-1|TRBV29-1|many
TGCAGCGTTGACGGCAGGGCCTCCTACAATGAGCAGTTCTTC
CSVDGRASYNEQFF
>.|TRBJ2-3|TRBV21-1|many
TGTGCCAGCAGCTGGAGAGATACGCAGTATTTT
CASSWRDTQYF
>TRBD1|TRBJ2-4|TRBV7-8|many
TGTGCCAGCAGCTTAGGCCGGGACAGGGGGCTTTTCAACATTCAGTACTTC
CASSLGRDRGLFNIQYF
>.|TRBJ1-4|TRBV25-1|.
TGTGCCAGCAGTGAGGCAGGGGCGGATGAAAAACTGTTTTTT
CASSEAGADEKLFF
>.|TRBJ2-3|TRBV18|many
TGTGCCAGCTCACCTCTTGGAAGCGGGAGCACAGATACGCAGTATTTT
CASSPLGSGSTDTQYF